This record looks at one TCR beta chain sequence and its context. There is no known antigen for this receptor. No much larger clone is present one base from it, and per-base qualities are unavailable. From its cysteine to its phenylalanine, the CDR3 spans 12 amino acids. Only CDR3 DNA is held: 36 bases, read in frame from base 1. The germline V gene specifies SGHNT as CDR1 and YENEEA as CDR2. Trimming at the junction amounts to 4 bases on V and 1 base on J, and the germline ends lie 4 bases apart. This entry is derived from a study of cytotoxic CD8 clonotypes in ibrutinib-treated CLL (dated by TCRdb to 2020 to 2022). Describing the broader study: The cohort was composed of more than ten relapsed/refractory and fewer than 16 treatment-naive patients; IGHV unmutated status was identified in 17 patients. Responses were partial in roughly 24 patients and complete in 2; after median approximately 66 months follow-up, about 15 stayed in remission and some twelve progressed. Response samples were obtained after a median of roughly 13 months of treatment, with a range of about 6 to 36 months. Samples averaged approximately 240,000 productive templates and 94,082 productive rearrangements. Longitudinal samples were obtainable from about 30% of the 86 participants in the trial. Cryopreserved peripheral blood mononuclear cells were obtained before treatment, at response, and at either sustained remission or disease progression. All remission and progressive disease samples were collected while patients were still receiving ibrutinib.

Broader findings and caveats from the paper: Public clonotypes were rare and either shrank or stayed stable during treatment, and the rise in clonality at ibrutinib response reflected expansion of private clonotypes. Sampling times were not matched between sustained-remission and progressing patients, and lymph node repertoires were not studied. An increase in clonality was observed at ibrutinib response, with clonality remaining stable during sustained remission and falling back toward baseline at progression. Baseline clonality exceeded that of age-matched healthy donors and correlated strongly with circulating CD8+ T-cell counts.

A MiSeq instrument was used for deep resolution sequencing, which targeted depths ranging from 1 in 1 million up to 1 in 200,000 T cells, with coverage averaging 10x for each clonotype. The immunoSEQ hsTCRB Kit was used to generate TCR beta libraries. Under the source paper's analysis protocol: The data were analyzed with ImmunoSEQ Analyzer and ImmunoSEQ Data Assistant, and V, D and J gene assignments followed IMGT definitions. Clonality was computed as one minus normalized Shannon entropy of productive rearrangement frequencies, ranging from 0 to 1. Only overrepresented clonotypes making up at least 0.05% of each patient's repertoire were included in the public clonotype analysis. Fewer than 15 repertoires from age-matched healthy donors, obtained from immuneACCESS, served as clonality controls. This is the immuneACCESS table as TCRdb keeps it, with only in-frame sequences that have V and J called. A part of the clones is gone; compared with another copy, unresolved V genes explain less than half, and the rest is unexplained. V and J calls and clone size are given by that table; D and trimming were obtained from the DNA. The sample contains nearly 100,000 clones, 60% to 80% of them found a single time. The ten biggest clones cover around 32% of the sample.

Read against the paper, the sample's time point label means: about a year on ibrutinib. Roughly 2 micrograms of genomic DNA were extracted from cryopreserved PBMCs for TCR beta library preparation. Longitudinal blood samples from CLL patients on ibrutinib monotherapy were analyzed using high-throughput TCR beta sequencing. The patients took part in an open-label, single-center phase 2 trial of ibrutinib monotherapy. Sequenced material: PBMCs, taken after 12 months of ibrutinib treatment. The sequence came from a human donor with chronic lymphocytic leukemia. The chain uses TRBV11-3 and TRBJ2-5; no confident D gene assignment can be made. The CDR3 has the sequence CASSYPQETQYF. The DNA sequence is given as TGTGCCAGCAGCTACCCCCAAGAGACCCAGTACTTC.